These 20 T cell receptor beta chains share one sample of origin, sequenced in a study of glioma-infiltrating T cells after dendritic cell vaccination (TCRdb year 2016). Library generation was performed with the immunoSEQ multiplex PCR assay. This is the immuneACCESS table as TCRdb keeps it, with only in-frame sequences that have V and J called. A part of the clones is gone; compared with another copy, unresolved V genes explain less than half, and the rest is unexplained. Within this sample are some 90,000 clones, with over 75% of them counted one time only. The biggest ten clones account for roughly 2% of the sample. The intended sense of this specimen's time point label: after dendritic cell vaccination, including at tumor progression/relapse. This material consisted of blood, taken after dendritic cell vaccination. The source of these receptors is a human donor with glioblastoma.

The CDR3 sequence: CASSLWQGSGNTIYF. CDR3 DNA sequence: TGTGCCAGCAGTTTATGGCAGGGCTCTGGAAACACCATATATTTT. The V gene is TRBV27, the J gene TRBJ1-3, with D possibly matching TRBD1 (5 bases). The CDR3 is 15 amino acids. Germline CDR1 reads MNHEY; CDR2 reads SMNVEV (reference sequence). The V gene lost 1 base and the J gene lost 0 bases, with 7 bases spanning the gap.

The CDR3 region has the DNA TGTGCCAGCAGCGCCGGGGTGTTATCCGAGACCCAGTACTTC. It codes for CASSAGVLSETQYF. The chain has TRBV9 and TRBJ2-5; tentatively, D is TRBD2 (5 bases). CDR3 length: 14 amino acids. Per the germline V gene, CDR1 is SGDLS and CDR2 is YYNGEE. V was pared by 3 bases and J by 5 bases, with 14 bases between.

The chain uses TRBV9 and TRBJ1-2, with D possibly matching TRBD1 (5 bases). This CDR3 is built from 14 residues. CDR1 SGDLS and CDR2 YYNGEE come from the germline V gene. Deletions cut 0 bases from V and 8 bases from J, with 14 bases between. Here the CDR3 DNA reads TGTGCCAGCAGCGTAGCGGCAGGAGCAGGGGGCTACACCTTC. The encoded protein is CASSVAAGAGGYTF.

The chain uses TRBV29-1 and TRBJ1-4, with D possibly TRBD1 on 6 matching bases. The CDR3 spans 14 residues. Germline lookup yields CDR1 SQVTM and CDR2 ANQGSEA. Trimming cost V 5 bases and J 8 bases, with 18 bases left between them. This CDR3 reads CSVIPGDKGEKLFF. CDR3 in DNA: TGCAGCGTTATCCCAGGGGACAAAGGGGAAAAACTGTTTTTT.

The chain has TRBV29-1 and TRBJ2-1, with 7 positions matching TRBD2. The V segment lost 6 bases and the J segment 3 bases; nucleotides outside the gene matches: 5. The CDR3 is 13 residues long. CDR1 is SQVTM, CDR2 ANQGSEA, per germline. The CDR3 sequence: CSVSSGIYNEQFF. CDR3 in DNA: TGCAGCGTCTCTAGCGGAATCTACAATGAGCAGTTCTTC.

In its sample, this clone was seen a few times. J is TRBJ2-7 and V is TRBV6-5, with 9 nucleotides matching TRBD2. In germline, CDR1 is MNHEY, CDR2 SVGAGI. The ends lost 2 bases at V and 4 bases at J; junction bases unmatched: 6. The CDR3 consists of 15 residues. The DNA for the CDR3 is TGTGCCAGCAGTTACGGGTCTAGCGGGGATTACGAGCAGTACGTC. This encodes CASSYGSSGDYEQYV.

This clone was detected only a few times. V gene TRBV7-9 combines with J gene TRBJ1-2; 7 bases line up with TRBD1. From germline, CDR1 is SEHNR and CDR2 FQNEAQ (reference sequence). CDR3 length equals 16 residues. V dropped 4 bases and J dropped 0; count of bases not matched to a gene: 8. CDR3 region: CASSYNSGGANYGYTF. The CDR3 DNA is TGTGCCAGCAGCTACAACTCAGGGGGAGCTAACTATGGCTACACCTTC.

CDR3 amino acids: CASSRRPTNEKLFF. The CDR3 DNA is TGTGCCAGCAGTAGGCGGCCGACTAATGAAAAACTGTTTTTT. The chain uses TRBV6-5 and TRBJ1-4, with D hard to call. Germline V gene sequence: CDR1 MNHEY, CDR2 SVGAGI. The CDR3 covers 14 residues. Deletions cut 5 bases from V and 2 bases from J, with 9 bases between.

The rearrangement joins TRBV5-6 to TRBJ2-7; D gene ambiguous. V lost 5 bases and J 0 bases, leaving 9 bases between the germline ends. This CDR3 is 13 amino acids long. Germline loops: CDR1 SGHDT, CDR2 YYEEEE. CDR3 region: CASRSADSYEQYV. DNA for the CDR3: TGTGCCAGCAGATCCGCGGACTCCTACGAGCAGTACGTC.

V usage is TRBV5-1 and J usage is TRBJ1-1; possible D gene TRBD1, 5 bases. There are 13 residues in the CDR3. V shed 4 bases and J shed 3 bases, with 10 bases lying between them. Germline V CDR1 and CDR2: SGHRS, YFSETQ. CDR3 region: CASSNQQDTEAFF. In DNA form, the CDR3 reads TGCGCCAGCAGCAACCAACAGGACACTGAAGCTTTCTTT.

This rearrangement joins TRBV28 to TRBJ1-4; weak D call: TRBD1 (6 bases). The CDR3 loop spans 14 amino acids. Per germline, CDR1 MDHEN and CDR2 SYDVKM. Trimming cost V 6 bases and J 0 bases, with 8 bases left between them. CDR3 amino acids: CASSSGATNEKLFF. The CDR3, as DNA: TGTGCCAGCAGCTCAGGGGCAACTAATGAAAAACTGTTTTTT.

The chain joins TRBV5-8 to TRBJ2-1, with TRBD2 identical over 11 bases. Germline V gives CDR1 SGHTS, CDR2 YDEGEE. This CDR3 comprises 16 residues. V lost 0 bases, J lost 7 bases, and 6 bases stayed unmatched. The CDR3 loop is CASSLGTSGSWNEQFF. The CDR3 nucleotides read TGTGCCAGCAGCTTGGGAACTAGCGGGAGCTGGAATGAGCAGTTCTTC.

This clone has just one count. This chain connects TRBV19 to TRBJ2-6; TRBD1 agrees at 7 bases. V gave up 6 bases and J gave up 0 bases; unmatched junction bases: 5. CDR3 length equals 16 residues. CDR1 LNHDA and CDR2 SQIVND come from the germline V gene (reference sequence). CDR3 sequence reads: CASRVTGYSGANVLTF. CDR3 in DNA: TGTGCCAGTAGGGTGACAGGGTACTCTGGGGCCAACGTCCTGACTTTC.

About this clone: The sample holds other DNA sequences that translate to the same CDR3. This rearrangement joins TRBV18 to TRBJ1-5; D is ambiguous. Germline lookup yields CDR1 KGHSH and CDR2 LQKENI. The CDR3 is made up of 13 amino acids. The germline V and J ends were trimmed by 2 bases and 2 bases, with 4 bases remaining between them. The CDR3 region has the DNA TGTGCCAGCTCACCATCGGGCAATCAGCCCCAGCATTTT. Protein sequence: CASSPSGNQPQHF.

The chain employs TRBV30 and TRBJ2-3; D is possibly TRBD2 (5 bases). The CDR3 runs to 16 residues. V lost 0 bases to trimming and J lost 5 bases, with 18 bases between them. The germline CDR1 and CDR2 sequences are GTSNPN and SVGIG (reference sequence). The CDR3 spells CAWSVLQRPFKDTQYF. DNA for the CDR3: TGTGCCTGGAGTGTACTCCAGCGGCCCTTTAAAGATACGCAGTATTTT.

This chain links TRBV7-9 with TRBJ2-5; D is unresolved. Trimming removed 1 base at V and 1 base at J, with 10 bases between. This CDR3 comprises 15 residues. Germline CDR1 is SEHNR and CDR2 is FQNEAQ (reference sequence). The CDR3 loop is CASSLGRGIQETQYF. CDR3 nucleotide sequence: TGTGCCAGCAGCTTAGGTCGCGGCATCCAAGAGACCCAGTACTTC.

This chain uses TRBV4-1 with TRBJ2-7, with 8 bases identical to TRBD1. Trimming at V came to 1 base and at J to 3 bases, leaving 11 bases not matched to a gene. Germline CDR1 MGHRA, CDR2 YSYEKL. CDR3 length equals 17 residues. The CDR3 DNA reads TGCGCCAGCAGCCAAGTTGACAGGGGAAACATAGGCTACGAGCAGTACTTC. Translating it yields CASSQVDRGNIGYEQYF.

This clone was detected only a few times. The chain couples TRBV5-1 to TRBJ2-7; D uncertain. Germline lookup yields CDR1 SGHRS and CDR2 YFSETQ. V gave up 6 bases and J gave up 0 bases, with 13 bases separating them. This CDR3 comprises 14 residues. CDR3 in amino acids: CASTIIPGSYEQYF. The DNA for the CDR3 is TGCGCCAGCACCATTATACCAGGCTCCTACGAGCAGTACTTC.

This clone was picked up one time. V is TRBV2 and J is TRBJ1-6, with D hard to call. The V gene's germline CDR1 is SNHLY and CDR2 FYNNEI. The CDR3 totals 16 residues. V shed 10 bases and J shed 6 bases, with 22 bases lying between them. The CDR3 DNA sequence: TGTGCCACGCAGCAAAATCCCTCGGGAGGTAATTCACCCCTCCACTTT. Translation: CATQQNPSGGNSPLHF.

To note about this clone: At one end the junction does not follow the germline gene, possibly because of a read error. This chain links TRBV6-1 with TRBJ2-7, with TRBD1 as a possible D gene (6 bases). The CDR3 is 14 residues long. Per the germline V gene, CDR1 is MNHNS and CDR2 is SASEGT. CDR3 residues: CVSSGTMGINEQYF. In DNA form, the CDR3 reads TGTGTCAGCAGTGGGACAATGGGGATCAACGAGCAGTACTTC.